The 7 T cell receptor beta chains presented below share a single source sample, sequenced in a study of identical twins. TCRdb independently ran MiXCR on the 5' RACE reads; one entry per CDR3 protein. Seen here are more than 1.5 million distinct CDR3 sequences, less than 35% observed once, and the top ten hold under 0.35%. Material: cord blood. These receptors were collected from a newborn girl in good health.

This clonotype turned up a few times. The chain carries TRBV4-2 and TRBJ1-1; 7 nucleotides align to TRBD1. V shed 1 base and J 7 bases; nucleotides not matched to a gene: 12. CDR1 and CDR2 from the germline V gene are LGHNA and YNFKEQ. The CDR3 is 16 amino acids. CDR3 in amino acids: CASSQGAGGGVLEAFF. CDR3 sequence (DNA): TGTGCCAGCAGCCAAGGGGCAGGGGGGGGGGTTCTTGAAGCTTTCTTT.

The chain employs TRBV6-1 and TRBJ2-5; D ambiguous. The CDR3 is 14 residues long. V was clipped by 4 bases and J by 4 bases, with 13 bases between them. Germline CDR1 reads MNHNS; CDR2 reads SASEGT. The CDR3, as DNA: TGTGCCAGCAGTGTTGGGCCTGAACGAGAGACCCAGTACTTC. This encodes CASSVGPERETQYF.

This chain joins TRBV20-1 and TRBJ1-5; 7 bases are a match to TRBD1. Unmatched junction bases numbered 5, after V lost 6 bases and J lost 3 bases. The CDR3 consists of 13 residues. The germline V gene encodes CDR1 DFQATT and CDR2 SNEGSKA (reference sequence). The CDR3 here is CSATGTANQPQHF. In DNA form, the CDR3 reads TGCAGTGCGACCGGGACAGCCAATCAGCCCCAGCATTTT.

This clonotype has a count of ten or more. The junction differs from germline at one of its ends, possibly a read error. The rearrangement uses TRBV5-1 and TRBJ2-5; 8 bases map to TRBD2. Germline V gene sequence: CDR1 SGHRS, CDR2 YFSETQ. This CDR3 is 15 amino acids long. Written as DNA, the CDR3 is TGTGCCAGCAGCTTAGTAGCGGGGTACCAAGAGACCCAGTACTTC. Amino acids: CASSLVAGYQETQYF.

This clonotype was counted many times. V and J are TRBV29-1 and TRBJ2-7; the D gene could be TRBD1 or TRBD2 (5 bases each). Trimming removed 3 bases at V and 0 bases at J, with 9 bases between. The CDR3 contains 13 residues. Germline V gene sequence: CDR1 SQVTM, CDR2 ANQGSEA. The CDR3 sequence: CSVDRAGSYEQYF. CDR3 DNA: TGCAGCGTTGACAGGGCGGGCTCCTACGAGCAGTACTTC.

The V call is TRBV4-1, the J call TRBJ1-5, with D maybe TRBD1 (6 bases). CDR1 is MGHRA, CDR2 YSYEKL, per germline. The CDR3 is 14 amino acids. V lost 1 base and J 9 bases, leaving 13 bases between the germline ends. CDR3 residues: CASSQAQGAWPQHF. CDR3 nucleotide sequence: TGCGCCAGCAGCCAAGCACAGGGCGCGTGGCCCCAGCATTTT.

Comment on this clonotype: Given the absence of the conserved phenylalanine or tryptophan at the CDR3 end, a read error is likely. The chain uses TRBV7-9 and TRBJ2-4, with a weak D call TRBD1 (6 bases). The CDR3 consists of 14 residues. V gave up 2 bases and J gave up 2 bases, with 7 bases separating them. Germline values: CDR1 SEHNR, CDR2 FQNEAQ (reference sequence). DNA for the CDR3: TGTGCCAGCAGCTTAAGGGGGACCAAAAACATTCAGTACTTA. It yields the protein CASSLRGTKNIQYL.